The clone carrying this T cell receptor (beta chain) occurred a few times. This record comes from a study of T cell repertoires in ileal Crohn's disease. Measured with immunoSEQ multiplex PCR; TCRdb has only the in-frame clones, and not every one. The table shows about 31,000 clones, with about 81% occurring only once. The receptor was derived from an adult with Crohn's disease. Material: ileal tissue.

The CDR3 loop reads CASSQEAGSGANVLTF. The CDR3 DNA reads TGCGCCAGCAGCCAAGAAGCGGGGTCCGGGGCCAACGTCCTGACTTTC. J is TRBJ2-6 and V is TRBV4-3, with TRBD2 matching 7 bases. The CDR3 extends over 16 amino acids. The junction had 3 bases not matched to a gene; V was cut back by 0 bases and J by 4 bases. Germline V gene sequence: CDR1 LGHNA, CDR2 YSLEER.